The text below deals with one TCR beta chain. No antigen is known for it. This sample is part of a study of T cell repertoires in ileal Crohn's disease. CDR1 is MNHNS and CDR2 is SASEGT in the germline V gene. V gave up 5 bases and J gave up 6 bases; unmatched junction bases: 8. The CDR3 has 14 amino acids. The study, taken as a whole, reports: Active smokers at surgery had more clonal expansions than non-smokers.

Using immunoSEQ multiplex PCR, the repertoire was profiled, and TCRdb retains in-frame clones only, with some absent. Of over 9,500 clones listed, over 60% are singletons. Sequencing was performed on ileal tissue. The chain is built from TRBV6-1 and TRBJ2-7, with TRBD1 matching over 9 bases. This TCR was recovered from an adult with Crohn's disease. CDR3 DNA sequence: TGTGCCAGCAGTCCCGGGACAGGGATCGGCGAGCAGTACTTC. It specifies CASSPGTGIGEQYF.